This TCR beta chain was profiled in a study of early T cells in non-severe SARS-CoV-2 infection. Background on the study: Unsorted whole blood bulk RNA was sequenced, with unpaired chains.

Unique molecular identifiers were added to individual cDNA molecules. A single record per CDR3 protein comes from TCRdb applying MiXCR to the 5' RACE reads. The top ten clones hold approximately 5.9% of a sample with roughly 65,000 distinct CDR3 sequences, 9.5% to 13% of them seen once. The germline V gene encodes CDR1 DFQATT and CDR2 SNEGSKA (reference sequence). V lost 5 bases and J lost 6; bases outside the gene matches: 7. The CDR3 is 13 amino acids. Study observations and caveats: The VDJdb matching leaned toward anti-spike CD8 responses and overlooked private and CD4 specificities.

In this sample, this clonotype turned up a few times. Its antigen is still unknown. This TCR was sampled from an adult who was a healthcare worker with PCR-confirmed SARS-CoV-2 infection or an uninfected control (not recorded which). The material sequenced was whole blood. The chain has TRBV20-1 and TRBJ2-3; TRBD1 matches 8 bases. The CDR3 sequence is CSALDRGADTQYF. The DNA for the CDR3 is TGCAGTGCTCTTGACAGGGGCGCCGATACGCAGTATTTT.